This T cell receptor (beta chain) was identified in a study of human T cells and chemical hapten exposure. Study-wide context: Women made up most patients, who had alopecia areata, totalis or universalis.

Via MiXCR, TCRdb re-called the RACE reads, giving one row per CDR3 protein. The data show approximately 320,000 distinct CDR3 sequences, with around 5.5% seen just once and under 9.5% held by the top ten. CDR1 is MDHEN, CDR2 SYDVKM, per germline. Trimming shortened V by 7 bases and J by 4 bases, and 11 bases separated the two germline ends. CDR3 length: 13 residues. Noted time point: pre-sensitization, week 0. Treatment here: therapeutic diphenylcyclopropenone sensitization with weekly scalp DPC. Donation of samples came from alopecia patients who were 18 to 70 years old and suitable for DPC. Ten or more counts support this clonotype.

This receptor was identified in a woman aged 18 to 35 with alopecia areata. Some clones in this sample may be carry-over from other donors' samples. The sequences come from whole blood, collected in connection with sensitization to the hapten diphenylcyclopropenone (DPC). The rearrangement joins TRBV28 to TRBJ1-3; D is ambiguous. The CDR3 nucleotides read TGTGCCAGCATCAGACCTTCAGGAAACACCATATATTTT. Encoded protein: CASIRPSGNTIYF. The whole variable domain, filled in from reference TRBV28 and TRBJ1-3, reads DVKVTQSSRYLVKRTGEKVFLECVQDMDHENMFWYRQDPGLGLRLIYFSYDVKMKEKGDIPEGYSVSREKKERFSLILESASTNQTSMYLCASIRPSGNTIYFGEGSWLTVV.